This T cell receptor beta chain came from a study of tumor-infiltrating lymphocytes in oesophageal squamous cell carcinoma. TCRdb processed the PCR reads anew with MiXCR; each CDR3 protein has one entry. The sample carries around 23,000 distinct CDR3 sequences, roughly two fifths recorded once. Germline V lookup: CDR1 ENHRY, CDR2 SYGVKD. This CDR3 comprises 15 residues. V usage is TRBV10-3 and J usage is TRBJ2-5, with D possibly matching TRBD2 (5 bases). With the DNA end fitting TRBJ2-3 better, the J assignment may be wrong. This clonotype originated in a male donor with esophageal squamous cell carcinoma. Sequencing used esophageal tumor tissue. The CDR3 spells CAISERGSAEDTQYF. CDR3 DNA sequence: TGTGCCATCAGTGAGAGAGGGTCGGCTGAAGATACGCAGTATTTT.